A single sample gave rise to the 7 T cell receptor beta chains below, sequenced in a study of a mutant IDH1 vaccine in newly diagnosed glioma. Antigens for these TCRs are unknown. Clones were sequenced by immunoSEQ multiplex PCR, and TCRdb holds only the in-frame ones, with some missing. The repertoire holds tens of thousands of clones, with 85% to 90% as singletons. Time point given: week 35, safety follow-up. Topical imiquimod was applied with each vaccine dose, which held 300 ug of mutant IDH1 20-mer peptide. The material was PBMCs, obtained from a glioma patient whose treatment included an IDH1 peptide vaccine. The receptor set was obtained from a man aged 35 to 55 with glioma.

The rearrangement uses TRBV18 and TRBJ2-1; 10 bases agree with TRBD2. The CDR3 covers 15 residues. The germline CDR1 and CDR2 sequences are KGHSH and LQKENI. V dropped 5 bases and J dropped 6; count of bases not matched to a gene: 7. As DNA, the CDR3 is TGTGCCAGCTCAATGAGGACTAGCGGTCCCAATGAGCAGTTCTTC. Translating it yields CASSMRTSGPNEQFF. Full variable domain (remainder filled in from reference TRBV18 and TRBJ2-1): NAGVMQNPRHLVRRRGQEARLRCSPMKGHSHVYWYRQLPEEGLKFMVYLQKENIIDESGMPKERFSAEFPKEGPSILRIQQVVRGDSAAYFCASSMRTSGPNEQFFGPGTRLTVL.

The rearrangement joins TRBV15 to TRBJ2-1; no definite D call. The V gene's germline CDR1 is LNHNV and CDR2 YYDKDF (reference sequence). V was trimmed by 0 bases and J by 12 bases, leaving 12 bases between them. The length of the CDR3 is 13 residues. CDR3 sequence: CATSRDPGVGQFF. The CDR3, as DNA: TGTGCCACCAGCAGAGATCCCGGAGTTGGGCAGTTCTTC. Variable domain in full (rest from reference TRBV15 and TRBJ2-1): DAMVIQNPRYQVTQFGKPVTLSCSQTLNHNVMYWYQQKSSQAPKLLFHYYDKDFNNEADTPDNFQSRRPNTSFCFLDIRSPGLGDTAMYLCATSRDPGVGQFFGPGTRLTVL.

V gene TRBV29-1 combines with J gene TRBJ1-2; D is unclear. The CDR3 length is 9 residues. Trimming took off 3 bases at V and 4 bases at J, with 0 bases between the two ends. The germline CDR1 and CDR2 sequences are SQVTM and ANQGSEA. CDR3 in amino acids: CSVDYGYTF. Here the CDR3 DNA reads TGCAGCGTTGACTATGGCTACACCTTC.

The chain employs TRBV18 and TRBJ1-5; no clear D. This CDR3 region has 13 residues. Germline assignment: CDR1 KGHSH and CDR2 LQKENI. The germline V and J ends were trimmed by 2 bases and 6 bases, with 8 bases remaining between them. The CDR3 loop reads CASSPTGSQPQHF. The CDR3 DNA is TGTGCCAGCTCACCAACGGGGAGTCAGCCCCAGCATTTT.

The chain links TRBV18 to TRBJ1-1; D gene ambiguous. This CDR3 is 14 amino acids long. The ends were cut back, 2 bases at V and 1 base at J, with 8 bases in the middle. CDR1 KGHSH and CDR2 LQKENI come from the germline V gene. The CDR3 coding sequence is TGTGCCAGCTCACCATCGTCGGGGAACACTGAAGCTTTCTTT. Its protein product is CASSPSSGNTEAFF.

The gene calls are TRBV6-6 and TRBJ2-3; D gene unclear. Germline V CDR1 and CDR2: MNHNY, SVGAGI (reference sequence). The CDR3 length is 16 residues. V was pared by 2 bases and J by 2 bases, with 14 bases between. This CDR3 is CASSYPGEGPTDTQYF. The CDR3 DNA sequence: TGTGCCAGCAGTTACCCTGGCGAAGGGCCCACAGATACGCAGTATTTT.

The gene calls are TRBV7-8 and TRBJ1-2, with D uncertain. V gave up 5 bases and J gave up 4 bases, with 8 bases separating them. Germline-derived CDR1 and CDR2 are SGHVS and FQNEAQ. The CDR3 consists of 12 residues. The CDR3 DNA is TGTGCCAGCAGCCCCTCCATCTATGGCTACACCTTC. Translating gives CASSPSIYGYTF.